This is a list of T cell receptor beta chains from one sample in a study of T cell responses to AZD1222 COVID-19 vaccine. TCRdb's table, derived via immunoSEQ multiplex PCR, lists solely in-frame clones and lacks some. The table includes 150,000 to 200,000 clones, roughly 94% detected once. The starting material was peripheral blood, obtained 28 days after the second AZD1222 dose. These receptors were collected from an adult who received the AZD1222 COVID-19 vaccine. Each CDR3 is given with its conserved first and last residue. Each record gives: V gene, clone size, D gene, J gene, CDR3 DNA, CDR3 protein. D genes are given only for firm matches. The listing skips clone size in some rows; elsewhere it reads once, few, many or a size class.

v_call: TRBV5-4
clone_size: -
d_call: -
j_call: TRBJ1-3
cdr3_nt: TGTGCCAGCAGCTCCGGACAGTCTTTCTCTGGAAACACCATATATTTT
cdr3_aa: CASSSGQSFSGNTIYF

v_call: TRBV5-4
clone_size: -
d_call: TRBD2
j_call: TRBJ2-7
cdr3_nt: TGTGCCAGCAGCTTACTAGCGGGAGGCTCAGCCTACGAGCAGTACTTC
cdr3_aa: CASSLLAGGSAYEQYF

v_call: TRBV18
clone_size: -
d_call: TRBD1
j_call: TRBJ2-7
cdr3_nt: TGTGCCAGCTCCCCCGACAGGGGTGGGGAGCAGTACTTC
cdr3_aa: CASSPDRGGEQYF

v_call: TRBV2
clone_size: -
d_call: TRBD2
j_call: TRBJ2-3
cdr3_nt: TGTGCCAGCATCGGCGGGGGGGATACGCAGTATTTT
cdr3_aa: CASIGGGDTQYF

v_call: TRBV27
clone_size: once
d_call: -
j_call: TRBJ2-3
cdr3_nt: TGTGCCAGCAGCCATAGAGGGGGGCTACAATTCGGGGATACGCAGTATTTT
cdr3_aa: CASSHRGGLQFGDTQYF

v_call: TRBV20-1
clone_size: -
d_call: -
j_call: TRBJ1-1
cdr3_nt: TGCAGTGCTAGTTCCTTAGACACTGAAGCTTTCTTT
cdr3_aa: CSASSLDTEAFF

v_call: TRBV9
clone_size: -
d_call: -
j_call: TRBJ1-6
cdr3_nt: TGTGCCAGCAGCGTGGACATAAATTCACCCCTCCACTTT
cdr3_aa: CASSVDINSPLHF

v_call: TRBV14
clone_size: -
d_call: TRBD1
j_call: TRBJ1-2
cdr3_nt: TGTGCCAGCAGACAAACAGGGGGCCCAGCTAACTATGGCTACACCTTC
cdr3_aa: CASRQTGGPANYGYTF

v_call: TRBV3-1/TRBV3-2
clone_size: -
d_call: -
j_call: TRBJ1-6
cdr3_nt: TGTGCCAGCAGCTTTACAGGGTCTAATTCACCCCTCCACTTT
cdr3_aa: CASSFTGSNSPLHF

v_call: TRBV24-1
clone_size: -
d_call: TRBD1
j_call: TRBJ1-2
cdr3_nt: TGTGCCACCAGTGATCCCGAAGCACAGGGGATTTATGGCTACACCTTC
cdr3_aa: CATSDPEAQGIYGYTF

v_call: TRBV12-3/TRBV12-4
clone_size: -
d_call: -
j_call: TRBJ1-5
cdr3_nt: TGTGCCAGCAGTTTGCAGGGAGATCAGCCCCAGCATTTT
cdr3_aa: CASSLQGDQPQHF

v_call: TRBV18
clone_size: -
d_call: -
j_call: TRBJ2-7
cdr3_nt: TGTGCCAGCTCACCGCGACAGGACACCTACGAGCAGTACTTC
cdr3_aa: CASSPRQDTYEQYF

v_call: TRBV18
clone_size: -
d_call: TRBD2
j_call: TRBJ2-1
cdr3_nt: TGTGCCAGCACCCCCGGGGGGGGCTCCTACAATGAGCAGTTCTTC
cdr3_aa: CASTPGGGSYNEQFF

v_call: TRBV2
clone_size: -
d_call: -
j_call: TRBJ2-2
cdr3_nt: TGTGCCAGCAGTGAGCACGGCGGCGGGGAGCTGTTTTTT
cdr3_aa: CASSEHGGGELFF

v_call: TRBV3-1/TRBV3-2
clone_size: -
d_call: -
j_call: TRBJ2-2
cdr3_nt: TGTGCCAGCAGCCCCTTGGGCACCGGGGAGCTGTTTTTT
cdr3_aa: CASSPLGTGELFF

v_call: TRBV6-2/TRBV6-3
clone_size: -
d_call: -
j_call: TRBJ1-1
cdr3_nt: TGTGCCAGCAGTTACTCAAGGGTCACTGAAGCTTTCTTT
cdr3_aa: CASSYSRVTEAFF

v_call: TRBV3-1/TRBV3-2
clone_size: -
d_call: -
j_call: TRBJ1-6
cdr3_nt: TGTGCCAGCAGTCGCGGGACAACCTATAATTCACCCCTCCACTTT
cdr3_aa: CASSRGTTYNSPLHF

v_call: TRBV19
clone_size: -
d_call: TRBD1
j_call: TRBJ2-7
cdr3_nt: TGTGCCAGTAGTATAGATCTTTGGGGACAGACTTACGAGCAGTACTTC
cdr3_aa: CASSIDLWGQTYEQYF

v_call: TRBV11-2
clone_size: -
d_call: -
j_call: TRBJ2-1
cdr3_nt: TGTGCCAGCAGCTTAGGAGATGGGCGTGACACTAGGTTGGAGCAGTTCTTC
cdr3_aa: CASSLGDGRDTRLEQFF

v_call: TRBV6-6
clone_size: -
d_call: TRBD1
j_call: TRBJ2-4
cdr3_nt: TGTGCCAGCAATCCGGGACAGGGTAAAAACATTCAGTACTTC
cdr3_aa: CASNPGQGKNIQYF

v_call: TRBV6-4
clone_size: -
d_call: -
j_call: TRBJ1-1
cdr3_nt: TGTGCCAGCAGCTCCTTTGTGAACACTGAAGCTTTCTTT
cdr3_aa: CASSSFVNTEAFF

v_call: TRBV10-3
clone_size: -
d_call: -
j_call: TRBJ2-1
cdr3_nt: TGTGCCATCAGTGAGGGGAGTAGCGGCATCTACAATGAGCAGTTCTTC
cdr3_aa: CAISEGSSGIYNEQFF

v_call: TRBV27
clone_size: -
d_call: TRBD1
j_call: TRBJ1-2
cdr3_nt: TGTGCCAGCAGTTTAAAACAGGGGGATGGCTACACCTTC
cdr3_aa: CASSLKQGDGYTF

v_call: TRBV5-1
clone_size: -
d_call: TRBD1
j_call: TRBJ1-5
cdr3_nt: TGCGCCAGCAGCAAGGGGGACAGCAGTCAGCCCCAGCATTTT
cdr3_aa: CASSKGDSSQPQHF

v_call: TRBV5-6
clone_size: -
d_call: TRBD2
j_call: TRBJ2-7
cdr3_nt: TGTGCCAGCAGCGATGGACTAGCGGGAGGCTACGAGCAGTACTTC
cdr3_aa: CASSDGLAGGYEQYF

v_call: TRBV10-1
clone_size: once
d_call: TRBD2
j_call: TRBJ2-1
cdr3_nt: TGCGCCAGCAATCGGACTAGCGGACAAGGGAAGTTCTTC
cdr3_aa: CASNRTSGQGKFF

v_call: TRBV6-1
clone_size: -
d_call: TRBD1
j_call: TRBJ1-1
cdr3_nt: TGTGCCAGCAGTGAAGCGCTCTGGCAGGGGGCGGAGAACACTGAAGCTTTCTTT
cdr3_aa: CASSEALWQGAENTEAFF

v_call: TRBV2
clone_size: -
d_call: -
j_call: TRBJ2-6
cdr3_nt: TGTGCCAGCACTTTCCAGGGGATAACCAACGTCCTGACTTTC
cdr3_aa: CASTFQGITNVLTF

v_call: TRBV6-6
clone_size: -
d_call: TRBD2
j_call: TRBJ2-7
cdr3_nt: TGTGCCAGCAGTCTACTATATTCCGGGACTAGCGCCCGATCCTACGAGCAGTACTTC
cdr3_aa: CASSLLYSGTSARSYEQYF

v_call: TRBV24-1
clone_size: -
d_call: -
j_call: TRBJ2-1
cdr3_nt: TGTGCCACCGGGAAACCGGGTTCCAATGAGCAGTTCTTC
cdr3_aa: CATGKPGSNEQFF

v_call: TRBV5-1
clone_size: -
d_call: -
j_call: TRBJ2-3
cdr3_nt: TGCGCCAGCAGCTTAGGGGGACGAAGCACAGATACGCAGTATTTT
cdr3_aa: CASSLGGRSTDTQYF